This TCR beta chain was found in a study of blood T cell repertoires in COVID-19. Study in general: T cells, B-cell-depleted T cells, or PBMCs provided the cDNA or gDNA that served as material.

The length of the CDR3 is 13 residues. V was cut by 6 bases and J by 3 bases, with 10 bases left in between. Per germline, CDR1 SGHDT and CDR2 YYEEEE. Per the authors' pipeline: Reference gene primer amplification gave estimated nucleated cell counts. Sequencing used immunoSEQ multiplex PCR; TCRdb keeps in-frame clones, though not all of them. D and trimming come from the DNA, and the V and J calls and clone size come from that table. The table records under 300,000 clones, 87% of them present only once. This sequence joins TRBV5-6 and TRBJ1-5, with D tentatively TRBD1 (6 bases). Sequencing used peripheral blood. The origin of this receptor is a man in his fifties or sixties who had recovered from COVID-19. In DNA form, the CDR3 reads TGTGCCAGCACCCAGGGGAACAATCAGCCCCAGCATTTT. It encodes CASTQGNNQPQHF.